This is a list of T cell receptor beta chains from one sample in a study of blood T cell repertoires in COVID-19. Clones were sequenced by immunoSEQ multiplex PCR, and TCRdb holds only the in-frame ones, with some missing. This sample yields roughly 220,000 clones, of which around 89% are seen a single time; under 4% belongs to the top ten. Sequenced sample: PBMCs or T cells enriched from blood (not recorded which). Receptors originate from a woman under 30 in a cohort exposed to, infected with or recovered from COVID-19 (not recorded which). Both conserved end residues are part of each CDR3. D genes are given only for firm matches. Rows give clone size only sometimes, using once, few, many, or a class for an expanded clone.

j_call: TRBJ1-2; v_call: TRBV7-8; d_call: -; clone_size: -; cdr3_nt: TGTGCCAGGGGGGGGGCCCCGTATGGCTACACCTTC; cdr3_aa: CARGGAPYGYTF
j_call: TRBJ2-7; v_call: TRBV5-1; d_call: -; clone_size: -; cdr3_nt: TGCGCCAGCAGCTCCAGAAACTCCTACGAGCAGTACTTC; cdr3_aa: CASSSRNSYEQYF
j_call: TRBJ1-4; v_call: TRBV19; d_call: -; clone_size: -; cdr3_nt: TGTGCCAGTAGTCACATGGGACTTTATGAAAAACTGTTTTTT; cdr3_aa: CASSHMGLYEKLFF
j_call: TRBJ1-2; v_call: TRBV11-2; d_call: -; clone_size: -; cdr3_nt: TGTGCCAGCAGCCCCGACAGGCTAGATGGCTACACCTTC; cdr3_aa: CASSPDRLDGYTF
j_call: TRBJ1-1; v_call: TRBV7-9; d_call: -; clone_size: -; cdr3_nt: TGTGCCAGCAGCCCGGACAGTCCCTTGAACACTGAAGCTTTCTTT; cdr3_aa: CASSPDSPLNTEAFF
j_call: TRBJ2-3; v_call: TRBV19; d_call: -; clone_size: -; cdr3_nt: TGTGCCAGTAGTACAGCGGCTAGCACAGATACGCAGTATTTT; cdr3_aa: CASSTAASTDTQYF
j_call: TRBJ2-3; v_call: TRBV11-2; d_call: TRBD1; clone_size: -; cdr3_nt: TGTGCCAGCAGCTTAGTGAGGGGACAGGGGACTAGCACAGATACGCAGTATTTT; cdr3_aa: CASSLVRGQGTSTDTQYF
j_call: TRBJ2-5; v_call: TRBV30; d_call: -; clone_size: -; cdr3_nt: TGTGCCTGGAGTGTCGGAGCGGGCCTACAAGAGACCCAGTACTTC; cdr3_aa: CAWSVGAGLQETQYF
j_call: TRBJ1-1; v_call: TRBV15; d_call: TRBD1; clone_size: many; cdr3_nt: TGTGCCACCAGCAGGGAGACCGGGACAGGGCTGACTGAAGCTTTCTTT; cdr3_aa: CATSRETGTGLTEAFF
j_call: TRBJ1-2; v_call: TRBV2; d_call: -; clone_size: -; cdr3_nt: TGTGCCAGCACATCTAGGACAGCGACTAACTATGGCTACACCTTC; cdr3_aa: CASTSRTATNYGYTF
j_call: TRBJ1-5; v_call: TRBV2; d_call: -; clone_size: -; cdr3_nt: TGTGCCAGCAGTGAAGGTCGGTTCAGAGAGGGAAATCAGCCCCAGCATTTT; cdr3_aa: CASSEGRFREGNQPQHF
j_call: TRBJ2-1; v_call: TRBV2; d_call: TRBD2; clone_size: -; cdr3_nt: TGTGCCAGCACCAGGACTAGCGGGCAGTACAATGAGCAGTTCTTC; cdr3_aa: CASTRTSGQYNEQFF
j_call: TRBJ1-1; v_call: TRBV11-3; d_call: TRBD1; clone_size: once; cdr3_nt: TGTGCCAGCAGCTCGCTGACAGGGAGGAGCACTGAAGCTTTCTTT; cdr3_aa: CASSSLTGRSTEAFF
j_call: TRBJ1-3; v_call: TRBV11-2; d_call: -; clone_size: -; cdr3_nt: TGTGCCAGCAGCGCCAGGGGAGAGGCTGGAAACACCATATATTTT; cdr3_aa: CASSARGEAGNTIYF
j_call: TRBJ1-5; v_call: TRBV19; d_call: -; clone_size: -; cdr3_nt: TGTGCCAGTAGTCTCAGGAGGATGGAGCCCCAGCATTTT; cdr3_aa: CASSLRRMEPQHF
j_call: TRBJ2-1; v_call: TRBV10-3; d_call: TRBD2; clone_size: -; cdr3_nt: TGCGCCATCCGCACTAGCGGGAACAATGAGCAGTTCTTC; cdr3_aa: CAIRTSGNNEQFF
j_call: TRBJ1-3; v_call: TRBV4-1; d_call: TRBD1; clone_size: -; cdr3_nt: TGCGCCAGCAGACTAACAGGGGGCTCTGGAAACACCATATATTTT; cdr3_aa: CASRLTGGSGNTIYF
j_call: TRBJ2-1; v_call: TRBV13; d_call: -; clone_size: -; cdr3_nt: TGTGCCAGCAGCTTAACCCGGTACAATGAGCAGTTCTTC; cdr3_aa: CASSLTRYNEQFF
j_call: TRBJ1-3; v_call: TRBV9; d_call: -; clone_size: once; cdr3_nt: TGTGCCAGCAGCGTCGGACACGCTGGAAACACCATATATTTT; cdr3_aa: CASSVGHAGNTIYF
j_call: TRBJ2-2; v_call: TRBV29-1; d_call: TRBD1; clone_size: -; cdr3_nt: TGCAGCGTACTAGGGACAGGGATCGGTAGGGCCACCGGGGAGCTGTTTTTT; cdr3_aa: CSVLGTGIGRATGELFF
j_call: TRBJ2-1; v_call: TRBV19; d_call: TRBD2; clone_size: -; cdr3_nt: TGTGCCAGTAGATTCGAAGTAGCGGGAGGGAGCTCCTACAATGAGCAGTTCTTC; cdr3_aa: CASRFEVAGGSSYNEQFF
j_call: TRBJ2-1; v_call: TRBV6-1; d_call: TRBD1; clone_size: -; cdr3_nt: TGTGCCAGCAGTGAAGAAGGGGGGACAGGGAGGGATGAGCAGTTCTTC; cdr3_aa: CASSEEGGTGRDEQFF
j_call: TRBJ2-7; v_call: TRBV19; d_call: -; clone_size: few; cdr3_nt: TGTGCCAGTAGTATAGATCTTCGCGGGACCCCAGACAACGAGCAGTACTTC; cdr3_aa: CASSIDLRGTPDNEQYF
j_call: TRBJ2-6; v_call: TRBV6-1; d_call: TRBD1; clone_size: -; cdr3_nt: TGTGCCAGCAGTGTCCGGGACAGGGGCGGTGGGGCCAACGTCCTGACTTTC; cdr3_aa: CASSVRDRGGGANVLTF
j_call: TRBJ2-3; v_call: TRBV10-1; d_call: TRBD2; clone_size: -; cdr3_nt: TGCGCCAGCAGTGAGTCTCGGCTAGCGGGGAAAGATACGCAGTATTTT; cdr3_aa: CASSESRLAGKDTQYF
j_call: TRBJ1-1; v_call: TRBV29-1; d_call: -; clone_size: -; cdr3_nt: TGCAGCGTTGAAGAACAGGAGGCTTTCTTT; cdr3_aa: CSVEEQEAFF
j_call: TRBJ1-5; v_call: TRBV19; d_call: -; clone_size: -; cdr3_nt: TGTGCCACCAAGCGGGCCCCTTTTTCGGTCGAACAAGCCCAGCATTTT; cdr3_aa: CATKRAPFSVEQAQHF
j_call: TRBJ2-1; v_call: TRBV5-5; d_call: TRBD2; clone_size: -; cdr3_nt: TGTGCCAGCAGCAAAACCGGGACTAGCGTTGAGAATGAGCAGTTCTTC; cdr3_aa: CASSKTGTSVENEQFF
j_call: TRBJ2-3; v_call: TRBV7-9; d_call: TRBD1; clone_size: -; cdr3_nt: TGTGCCAGCAGCCGGTTACAGGGGTCCCTCACAGATACGCAGTATTTT; cdr3_aa: CASSRLQGSLTDTQYF
j_call: TRBJ1-2; v_call: TRBV11-2; d_call: -; clone_size: -; cdr3_nt: TGTGCCAGCAGCGTCCGGACAGACTATGGCTACACCTTC; cdr3_aa: CASSVRTDYGYTF
j_call: TRBJ2-3; v_call: TRBV6-1; d_call: -; clone_size: -; cdr3_nt: TGTGCCAGCAGTGATGGAGGGCTCTCAAGAGGGACAGATACGCAGTATTTT; cdr3_aa: CASSDGGLSRGTDTQYF
j_call: TRBJ2-3; v_call: TRBV18; d_call: -; clone_size: -; cdr3_nt: TGTGCCAGCTCACCACGGAGAGGCACAGATACGCAGTATTTT; cdr3_aa: CASSPRRGTDTQYF
j_call: TRBJ1-1; v_call: TRBV10-1; d_call: -; clone_size: -; cdr3_nt: TGCGCCAGCAGCCAGACCGACAGTGGGACTGAAGCTTTCTTT; cdr3_aa: CASSQTDSGTEAFF
j_call: TRBJ1-5; v_call: TRBV27; d_call: -; clone_size: -; cdr3_nt: TGTGCCAGCAAGAAACGGGCCCATTCGCCGACAGAGGCCCATCAGCCCCAGCATTTT; cdr3_aa: CASKKRAHSPTEAHQPQHF
j_call: TRBJ2-1; v_call: TRBV12-3/TRBV12-4; d_call: TRBD2; clone_size: -; cdr3_nt: TGTGCCAGCAGTTTGATTAGCGGGAGAGGGGTCTTC; cdr3_aa: CASSLISGRGVF
j_call: TRBJ2-2; v_call: TRBV11-2; d_call: TRBD2; clone_size: -; cdr3_nt: TGTGCCAGCAGCTCAGGACTAGCGTGGGGCACCGGGGAGCTGTTTTTT; cdr3_aa: CASSSGLAWGTGELFF
j_call: TRBJ2-2; v_call: TRBV18; d_call: -; clone_size: -; cdr3_nt: TGTGCCAGCCCGATTGGAGAGGGGGACACCGGGGAGCTGTTTTTT; cdr3_aa: CASPIGEGDTGELFF
j_call: TRBJ2-3; v_call: TRBV2; d_call: -; clone_size: once; cdr3_nt: TGTGCCAGCAGTCGCGAGATGGAGGGGTCAGATACGCAGTATTTT; cdr3_aa: CASSREMEGSDTQYF
j_call: TRBJ1-1; v_call: TRBV10-1; d_call: TRBD1; clone_size: once; cdr3_nt: TGCGCCACGAACCCTCGGGACAGGGTTTTAGACACTGAAGCTTTCTTT; cdr3_aa: CATNPRDRVLDTEAFF
j_call: TRBJ2-1; v_call: TRBV3-1/TRBV3-2; d_call: TRBD2; clone_size: -; cdr3_nt: TGTGCCAGCAGCGCCCCGGGACTAGGGGGGAAGGGTGTTGAGCAGTTCTTC; cdr3_aa: CASSAPGLGGKGVEQFF
j_call: TRBJ1-1; v_call: TRBV5-1; d_call: TRBD1; clone_size: -; cdr3_nt: TGCGCCAGCAGCTTGGGACAGGGGGCCACTGAAGCTTTCTTT; cdr3_aa: CASSLGQGATEAFF
j_call: TRBJ2-7; v_call: TRBV3-1/TRBV3-2; d_call: -; clone_size: -; cdr3_nt: TGTGCCAGCAGCCTGCCACCGGGGGACGAGCAGTACTTC; cdr3_aa: CASSLPPGDEQYF